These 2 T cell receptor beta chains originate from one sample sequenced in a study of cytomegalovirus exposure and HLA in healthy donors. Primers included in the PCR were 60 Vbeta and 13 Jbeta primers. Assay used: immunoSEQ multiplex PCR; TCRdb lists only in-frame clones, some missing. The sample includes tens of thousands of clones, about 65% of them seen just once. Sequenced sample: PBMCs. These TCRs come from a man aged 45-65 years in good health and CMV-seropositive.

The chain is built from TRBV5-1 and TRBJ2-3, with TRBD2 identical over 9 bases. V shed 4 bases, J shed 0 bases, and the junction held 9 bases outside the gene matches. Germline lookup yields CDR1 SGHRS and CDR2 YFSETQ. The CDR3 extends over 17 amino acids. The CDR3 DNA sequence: TGCGCCAGCAGCATGGGGGCCGGGACTAGCAGCACAGATACGCAGTATTTT. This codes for CASSMGAGTSSTDTQYF.

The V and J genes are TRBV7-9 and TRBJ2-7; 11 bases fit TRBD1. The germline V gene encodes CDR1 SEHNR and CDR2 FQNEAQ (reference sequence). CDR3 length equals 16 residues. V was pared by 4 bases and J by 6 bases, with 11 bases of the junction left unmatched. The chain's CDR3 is CASSSLAGQGEREQYF. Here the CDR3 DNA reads TGTGCCAGCAGCTCACTTGCGGGACAGGGGGAACGCGAGCAGTACTTC. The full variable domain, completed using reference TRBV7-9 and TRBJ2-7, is DTGVSQNPRHKITKRGQNVTFRCDPISEHNRLYWYRQTLGQGPEFLTYFQNEAQLEKSRLLSDRFSAERPKGSFSTLEIQRTEQGDSAMYLCASSSLAGQGEREQYFGPGTRLTVT.